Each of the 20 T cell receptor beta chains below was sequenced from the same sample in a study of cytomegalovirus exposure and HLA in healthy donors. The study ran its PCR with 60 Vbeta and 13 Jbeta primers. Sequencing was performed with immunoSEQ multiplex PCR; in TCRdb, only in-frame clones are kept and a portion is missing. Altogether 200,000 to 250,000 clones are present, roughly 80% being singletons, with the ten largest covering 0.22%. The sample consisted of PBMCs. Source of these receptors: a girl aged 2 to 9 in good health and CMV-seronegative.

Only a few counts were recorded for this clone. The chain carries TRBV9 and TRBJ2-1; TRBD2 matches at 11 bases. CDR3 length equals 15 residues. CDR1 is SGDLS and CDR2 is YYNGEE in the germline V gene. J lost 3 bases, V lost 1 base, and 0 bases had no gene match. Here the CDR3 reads CASSVTSGGYNEQFF. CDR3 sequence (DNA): TGTGCCAGCAGCGTAACTAGCGGGGGCTACAATGAGCAGTTCTTC.

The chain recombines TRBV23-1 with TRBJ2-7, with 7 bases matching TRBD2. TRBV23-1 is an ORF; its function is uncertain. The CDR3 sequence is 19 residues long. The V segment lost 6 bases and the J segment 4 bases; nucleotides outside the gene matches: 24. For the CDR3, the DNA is TGCGCCAGCAGCGATGCGCTCAGGGTTTTTGCGGGGGTGATGTACGAGCAGTACTTC. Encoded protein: CASSDALRVFAGVMYEQYF.

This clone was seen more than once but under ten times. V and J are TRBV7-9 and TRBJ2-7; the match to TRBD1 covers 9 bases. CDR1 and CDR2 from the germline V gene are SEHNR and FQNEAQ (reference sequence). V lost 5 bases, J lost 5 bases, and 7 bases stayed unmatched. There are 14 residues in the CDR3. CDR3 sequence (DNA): TGTGCCAGCAGCCCGGGACAGGGTCCCGACGAGCAGTACTTC. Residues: CASSPGQGPDEQYF.

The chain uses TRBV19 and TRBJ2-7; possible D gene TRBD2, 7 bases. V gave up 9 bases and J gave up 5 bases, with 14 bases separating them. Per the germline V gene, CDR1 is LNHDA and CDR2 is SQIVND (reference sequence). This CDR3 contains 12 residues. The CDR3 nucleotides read TGTGCCAGCGCTCCGGGGGGCAACGAGCAGTACTTC. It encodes CASAPGGNEQYF.

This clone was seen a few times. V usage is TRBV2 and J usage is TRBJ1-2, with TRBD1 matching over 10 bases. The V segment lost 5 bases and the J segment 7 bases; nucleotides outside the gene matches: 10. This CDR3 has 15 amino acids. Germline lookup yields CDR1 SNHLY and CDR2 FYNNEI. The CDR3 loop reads CASSLDRGLRSGYTF. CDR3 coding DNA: TGTGCCAGCAGTTTAGACAGGGGGCTAAGAAGTGGCTACACCTTC.

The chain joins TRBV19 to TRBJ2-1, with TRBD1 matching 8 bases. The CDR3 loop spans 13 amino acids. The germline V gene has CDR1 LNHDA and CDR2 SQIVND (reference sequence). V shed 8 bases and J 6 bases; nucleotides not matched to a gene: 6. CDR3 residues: CASYGQGGNEQFF. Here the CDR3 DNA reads TGTGCCAGTTACGGACAGGGAGGCAATGAGCAGTTCTTC. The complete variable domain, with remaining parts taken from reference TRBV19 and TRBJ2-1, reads DGGITQSPKYLFRKEGQNVTLSCEQNLNHDAMYWYRQDPGQGLRLIYYSQIVNDFQKGDIAEGYSVSREKKESFPLTVTSAQKNPTAFYLCASYGQGGNEQFFGPGTRLTVL.

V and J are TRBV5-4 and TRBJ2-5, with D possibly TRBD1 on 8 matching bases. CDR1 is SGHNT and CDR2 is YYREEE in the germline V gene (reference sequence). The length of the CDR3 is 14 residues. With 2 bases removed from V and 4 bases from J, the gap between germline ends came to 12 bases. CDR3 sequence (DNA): TGTGCCAGCAGCTTACAGGGGGGGAGAGAGACCCAGTACTTC. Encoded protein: CASSLQGGRETQYF.

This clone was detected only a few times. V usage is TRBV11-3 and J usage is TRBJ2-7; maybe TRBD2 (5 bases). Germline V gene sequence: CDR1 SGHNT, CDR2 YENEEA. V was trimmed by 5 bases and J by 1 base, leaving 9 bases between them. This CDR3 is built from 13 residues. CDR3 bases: TGTGCCAGCAGCGCAGCGGCTTCCTACGAGCAGTACTTC. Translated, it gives CASSAAASYEQYF.

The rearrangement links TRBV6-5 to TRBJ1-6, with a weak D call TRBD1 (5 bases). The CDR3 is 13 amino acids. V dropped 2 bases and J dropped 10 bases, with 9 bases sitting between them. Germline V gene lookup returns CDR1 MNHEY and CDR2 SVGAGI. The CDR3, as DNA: TGTGCCAGCAGTTACGGGGCCGGGTCACCCCTCCACTTT. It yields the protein CASSYGAGSPLHF.

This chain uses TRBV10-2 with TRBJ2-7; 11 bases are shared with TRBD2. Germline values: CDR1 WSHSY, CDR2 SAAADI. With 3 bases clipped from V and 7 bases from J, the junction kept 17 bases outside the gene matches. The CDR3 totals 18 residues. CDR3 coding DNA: TGCGCCAGCAGTGAACGGCTAGCGGGGGGCCCCTCCCGGGGGGAGCAGTACTTC. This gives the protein CASSERLAGGPSRGEQYF.

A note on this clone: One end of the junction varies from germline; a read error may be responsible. CDR3 coding DNA: TGTGCCAGCAAAGAGCGGGGGACGAGTGGCTACGCCTTC. This codes for CASKERGTSGYAF. The chain links TRBV25-1 to TRBJ1-2, with a weak D call TRBD1 (5 bases). Per germline, CDR1 MGHDK and CDR2 SYGVNS. The CDR3 is 13 residues long.

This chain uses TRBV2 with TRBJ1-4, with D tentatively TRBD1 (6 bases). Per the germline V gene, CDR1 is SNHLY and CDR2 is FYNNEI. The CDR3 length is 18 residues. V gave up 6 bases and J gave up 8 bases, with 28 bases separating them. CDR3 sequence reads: CASRALGGGGGREEKLFF. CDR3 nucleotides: TGTGCCAGCAGGGCCCTCGGAGGGGGGGGTGGGAGGGAAGAAAAACTGTTTTTT.

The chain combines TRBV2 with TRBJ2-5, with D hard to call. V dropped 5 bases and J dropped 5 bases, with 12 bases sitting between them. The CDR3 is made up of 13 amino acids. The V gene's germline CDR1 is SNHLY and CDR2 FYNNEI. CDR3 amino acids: CASSSAAAETQYF. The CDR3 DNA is TGTGCCAGCAGTTCGGCTGCGGCGGAGACCCAGTACTTC.

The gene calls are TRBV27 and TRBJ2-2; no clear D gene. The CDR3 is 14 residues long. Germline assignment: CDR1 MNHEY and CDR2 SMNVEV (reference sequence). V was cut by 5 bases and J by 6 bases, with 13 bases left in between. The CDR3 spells CASSPGSRPGELFF. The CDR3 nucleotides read TGTGCCAGCAGTCCGGGTAGCCGACCCGGGGAGCTGTTTTTT.

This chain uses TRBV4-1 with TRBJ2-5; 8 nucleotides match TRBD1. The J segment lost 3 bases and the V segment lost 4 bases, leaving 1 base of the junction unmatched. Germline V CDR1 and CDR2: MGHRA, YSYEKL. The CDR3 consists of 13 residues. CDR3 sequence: CASSPDREETQYF. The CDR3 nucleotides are TGCGCCAGCAGCCCGGACAGGGAAGAGACCCAGTACTTC.

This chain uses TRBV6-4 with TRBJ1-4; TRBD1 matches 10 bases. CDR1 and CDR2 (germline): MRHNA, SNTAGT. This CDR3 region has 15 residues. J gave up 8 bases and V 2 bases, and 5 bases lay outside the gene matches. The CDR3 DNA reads TGTGCCAGCAGTGACCCAGACAGGGGGCGGGAAAAACTGTTTTTT. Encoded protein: CASSDPDRGREKLFF.

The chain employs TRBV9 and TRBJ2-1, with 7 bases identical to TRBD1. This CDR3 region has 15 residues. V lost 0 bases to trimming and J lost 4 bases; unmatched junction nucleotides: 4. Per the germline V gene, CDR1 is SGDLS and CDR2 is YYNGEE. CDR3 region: CASSVVPRGYNEQFF. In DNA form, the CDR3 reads TGTGCCAGCAGCGTAGTTCCCAGGGGGTACAATGAGCAGTTCTTC.

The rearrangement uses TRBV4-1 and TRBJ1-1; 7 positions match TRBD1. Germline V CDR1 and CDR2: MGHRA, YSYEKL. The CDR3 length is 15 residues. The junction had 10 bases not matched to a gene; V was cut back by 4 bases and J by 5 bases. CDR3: CASSLDRAGRTEAFF. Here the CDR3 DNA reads TGCGCCAGCAGCCTCGACAGGGCAGGGAGGACTGAAGCTTTCTTT.

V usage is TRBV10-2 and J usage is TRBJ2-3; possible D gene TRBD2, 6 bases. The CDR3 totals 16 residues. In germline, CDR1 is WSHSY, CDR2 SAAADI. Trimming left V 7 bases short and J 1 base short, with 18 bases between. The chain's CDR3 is CASNYPGRGGTDTQYF. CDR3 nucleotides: TGCGCCAGCAATTACCCCGGGAGAGGGGGCACAGATACGCAGTATTTT.

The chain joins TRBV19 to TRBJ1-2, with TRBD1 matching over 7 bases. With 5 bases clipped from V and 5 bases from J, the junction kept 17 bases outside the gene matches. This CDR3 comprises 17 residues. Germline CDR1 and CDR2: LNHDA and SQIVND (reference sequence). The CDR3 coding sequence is TGTGCCAGTAGTCCTGAAAGGGGGCCCCTATGGAGTTATGGCTACACCTTC. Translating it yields CASSPERGPLWSYGYTF.